The 9 T cell receptor beta chains in this list originate from one sample, sequenced in a study of cytomegalovirus exposure and HLA in healthy donors. The primer mix had 60 Vbeta and 13 Jbeta primers. The assay was immunoSEQ multiplex PCR, and TCRdb's table has in-frame clones only and misses some. Of around 97,000 clones in the sample, 76% were seen once. Input material: PBMCs. The receptors originated from a woman under 30 in good health and CMV-seropositive.

This chain uses TRBV29-1 with TRBJ2-2; 7 nucleotides line up with TRBD1. The CDR3 covers 14 residues. Trimming cost V 6 bases and J 2 bases; bases outside gene matches: 6. Germline CDR1 and CDR2: SQVTM and ANQGSEA. Here the CDR3 reads CSVSGTDNTGELFF. The CDR3 DNA sequence: TGCAGCGTATCCGGGACAGACAACACCGGGGAGCTGTTTTTT.

This clone is classed as medium-sized. V usage is TRBV19 and J usage is TRBJ2-2, with 10 bases fitting TRBD1. This CDR3 is built from 15 residues. J gave up 7 bases and V 4 bases, and 6 bases lay outside the gene matches. In germline, CDR1 is LNHDA, CDR2 SQIVND (reference sequence). As DNA, the CDR3 is TGTGCCAGTAGTACCAGACAGGGGGCGGTCGGGGAGCTGTTTTTT. Translation: CASSTRQGAVGELFF.

J is TRBJ2-3 and V is TRBV11-3, with 14 bases aligning to TRBD2. CDR3 length: 17 amino acids. Losses at the gene ends were 3 bases for V and 3 bases for J; bases not matched to a gene: 5. Germline V gene data show CDR1 as SGHNT and CDR2 as YENEEA. The chain's CDR3 is CASSLSTSGGGTDTQYF. CDR3 nucleotides: TGTGCCAGCAGCTTGTCGACTAGCGGGGGGGGAACAGATACGCAGTATTTT. The full variable domain, with the rest looked up from reference TRBV11-3 and TRBJ2-3, is EAGVVQSPRYKIIEKKQPVAFWCNPISGHNTLYWYLQNLGQGPELLIRYENEEAVDDSQLPKDRFSAERLKGVDSTLKIQPAELGDSAVYLCASSLSTSGGGTDTQYFGPGTRLTVL.

This rearrangement joins TRBV5-6 to TRBJ2-3; the match to TRBD2 covers 11 bases. This CDR3 region has 16 residues. The germline V gene encodes CDR1 SGHDT and CDR2 YYEEEE. The V and J ends lost 0 bases and 6 bases, in that order; junction bases with no gene match: 6. CDR3 region: CASSLDISGGADTQYF. CDR3 nucleotide sequence: TGTGCCAGCAGCTTGGACATTAGCGGGGGGGCTGATACGCAGTATTTT.

The chain is built from TRBV29-1 and TRBJ2-7, with 7 bases matching TRBD1. The germline V gene encodes CDR1 SQVTM and CDR2 ANQGSEA. The CDR3 has 12 residues. J gave up 5 bases and V 4 bases, and 5 bases lay outside the gene matches. The CDR3 DNA follows: TGCAGCGTTGTTTCAGGGGGTAACGAGCAGTACTTC. Translation: CSVVSGGNEQYF.

The CDR3 nucleotides are TGTGCCAGCAGCGTAGGGGGGGACAGCCTCTACGAGCAGTACTTC. Translation gives CASSVGGDSLYEQYF. This chain uses TRBV9 with TRBJ2-7, with D maybe TRBD1 (7 bases). Germline V CDR1 and CDR2: SGDLS, YYNGEE. The V gene lost 0 bases and the J gene lost 3 bases, with 13 bases spanning the gap. The CDR3 sequence is 15 residues long.

The V call is TRBV6-6, the J call TRBJ2-2, with 10 bases that match TRBD1. The trim removed 6 bases at V and 5 bases at J, leaving 9 bases unmatched. The CDR3 contains 16 residues. In germline, CDR1 is MNHNY, CDR2 SVGAGI (reference sequence). The CDR3 loop reads CASRRGGTGVTGELFF. In nucleotides, the CDR3 is TGTGCCAGCAGACGGGGAGGGACAGGGGTTACCGGGGAGCTGTTTTTT.

The chain is built from TRBV7-8 and TRBJ2-5; D gene unclear. V shed 1 base and J shed 4 bases, with 7 bases lying between them. The CDR3 sequence is 13 residues long. Germline CDR1 and CDR2: SGHVS and FQNEAQ. Here the CDR3 DNA reads TGTGCCAGCAGCTTAGGGTTTAGAGAGACCCAGTACTTC. This sequence encodes CASSLGFRETQYF.

Remarks on this clone: One end of the junction fails to match germline, which may point to a read error. Distinct nucleotide sequences in the sample also encode this CDR3. The chain has TRBV5-1 and TRBJ1-1, with D tentatively TRBD1 (6 bases). Germline V gives CDR1 SGHRS, CDR2 YFSETQ. This CDR3 region has 13 residues. The CDR3 loop reads CASSLAGVTEAFF. The CDR3 DNA reads as TGCGCCAGCAGCTTGGCAGGGGTCACTGAGGCTTTCTTT.